The 3 T cell receptor beta chains below were found in one sample sequenced in a study of identical twins. MiXCR, run by TCRdb on the 5' RACE reads, gives a single entry per CDR3 protein. The table lists roughly 720,000 distinct CDR3 sequences, 18% of them singletons. The sample also formed part of further work on T cells expressing NK-cell markers.

Sequenced input: PBMCs. Receptors were obtained from a woman younger than 35 in good health.

The chain links TRBV2 to TRBJ2-1; 9 nucleotides agree with TRBD1. Germline trimming cut 3 bases from V and 3 bases from J; bases unmatched to any gene: 0. The CDR3 extends over 14 amino acids. Germline-derived CDR1 and CDR2 are SNHLY and FYNNEI. The CDR3 DNA sequence: TGTGCCAGCAGTGAGGGACAGGGCTACAATGAGCAGTTCTTC. Translating gives CASSEGQGYNEQFF.

V is TRBV20-1 and J is TRBJ1-2; D remains unclear. There are 13 residues in the CDR3. The germline gives CDR1 DFQATT, CDR2 SNEGSKA (reference sequence). Between the trimmed V and J ends, which lost 5 bases and 9 bases, there was a span of 19 bases. The CDR3 region has the DNA TGCAGTGCTTGGACCCGAGTCGGGTTGCGCTACACCTTC. This encodes CSAWTRVGLRYTF.

In its sample, this clonotype was seen a few times. This chain joins TRBV4-3 and TRBJ1-2; D is ambiguous. This CDR3 has 14 amino acids. The V end was cut by 0 bases, the J end by 3 bases, with 8 bases between. Germline CDR1 LGHNA, CDR2 YSLEER. The CDR3 sequence is CASSQDRKDYGYTF. The CDR3 nucleotides are TGCGCCAGCAGCCAAGACCGAAAGGACTATGGCTACACCTTC.